This T cell receptor (beta chain) was documented in a study of graft-versus-host responses after intestinal transplantation. Looking at the study overall: Transplants given to recipients were multivisceral, liver-intestinal, or isolated intestinal. Anti-thymocyte globulin served as induction for all recipients, who then took tacrolimus and steroids for around 3 years. Overall study results and limits: Allografts of patients with graft-donor T cell macrochimerism showed high graft-versus-host to host-versus-graft clone ratios. Recipient-marrow GvH clones were detected, some having first appeared in ileum or blood.

The data were produced by immunoSEQ multiplex PCR, yet TCRdb's version contains in-frame clones alone and is incomplete. The sample shows some 45,000 clones, 90% to 95% of them seen only once. As for this clone: The antigen remains unidentified.

The sequence derives from a human patient who received an intestinal transplant, so some T cells may come from the graft donor. Sequenced material: PBMCs, taken 524 days after transplant.

This CDR3 is CASTMTGPRGEQFF. The CDR3 DNA follows: TGTGCCAGCACCATGACAGGGCCCAGGGGGGAGCAGTTCTTC. This chain connects TRBV27 to TRBJ2-1; 7 bases are a match to TRBD1. J was trimmed by 10 bases and V by 7 bases; bases with no gene match: 13. This CDR3 spans 14 amino acids. CDR1 and CDR2 (germline): MNHEY, SMNVEV (reference sequence).